The rows below give T cell receptor beta chains drawn from one sample of a study of blood T cell repertoires in COVID-19. The protocol was immunoSEQ multiplex PCR, while the TCRdb copy is restricted to in-frame clones and leaves out a portion. The table lists 50,000 to 55,000 clones, 65% to 90% of them singletons, with approximately 14% in the top ten. The sequenced sample consisted of peripheral blood. The receptors here all came from a man in his 70s with acute or convalescent COVID-19. Each CDR3 is given with its conserved first and last residue. D genes are given only for firm matches. The listing skips clone size in some rows; elsewhere it reads once, few, many or a size class.

>TRBV27|TRBJ2-7|NA|TRBD1
CASRIQGVSYEQYF
TGTGCCAGCAGGATCCAGGGGGTTTCGTACGAGCAGTACTTC
>TRBV6-6|TRBJ1-6|NA|NA
CASTRTENSPLHF
TGTGCCAGCACTCGGACGGAGAATTCACCCCTCCACTTT
>TRBV18|TRBJ2-1|once|TRBD1
CASSPSKTGAYNEQFF
TGTGCCAGCTCACCCTCTAAGACAGGGGCCTACAATGAGCAGTTCTTC
>TRBV24-1|TRBJ1-2|NA|TRBD1
CATSDWTAGGAYGYTF
TGTGCCACCAGTGATTGGACGGCAGGGGGTGCCTATGGCTACACCTTC
>TRBV10-2|TRBJ1-5|NA|NA
CASSEFGGTDQPQHF
TGCGCCAGCAGTGAGTTCGGCGGGACCGATCAGCCCCAGCATTTT
>TRBV5-1|TRBJ2-5|NA|NA
CASSPNGARETQYF
TGCGCCAGCAGCCCGAATGGGGCTAGGGAGACCCAGTACTTC
>TRBV5-1|TRBJ2-7|once|TRBD1
CASSLDRPGWQYF
TGCGCCAGCAGCCTGGACAGGCCCGGATGGCAGTACTTC
>TRBV21-1|TRBJ2-5|NA|NA
CASSLGLAVQETQYF
TGTGCCAGCAGCCTGGGACTAGCGGTACAAGAGACCCAGTACTTC
>TRBV18|TRBJ2-1|NA|NA
CASSPVAASYNEQFF
TGTGCCAGCTCACCGGTAGCGGCTTCCTACAATGAGCAGTTCTTC
>TRBV5-1|TRBJ1-2|NA|NA
CASSLAGEYYGYTF
TGCGCCAGCAGCTTGGCGGGAGAATATTATGGCTACACCTTC
>TRBV7-9|TRBJ1-2|once|TRBD1
CASSLGTGDGYTF
TGTGCCAGCAGCTTAGGGACAGGGGATGGCTACACCTTC
>TRBV7-2|TRBJ1-2|once|NA
CASSLNYGAGKNGYTF
TGTGCCAGCAGCTTAAATTATGGGGCAGGGAAGAATGGCTACACCTTC
>TRBV11-2|TRBJ2-1|NA|NA
CASSRAGLRGNEQFF
TGTGCCAGCTCCCGGGCGGGATTAAGGGGCAATGAGCAGTTCTTC
>TRBV10-2|TRBJ2-7|once|TRBD2
CASSILAPTYEQYF
TGCGCCAGCAGTATACTAGCGCCAACCTACGAGCAGTACTTC
>TRBV6-5|TRBJ2-3|NA|TRBD1
CASTPQGVGTDTQYF
TGTGCCAGCACGCCTCAGGGGGTCGGCACAGATACGCAGTATTTT
>TRBV29-1|TRBJ1-6|NA|NA
CSVQEYKDSPLHF
TGCAGCGTTCAGGAATACAAGGATTCACCCCTCCACTTT
>TRBV24-1|TRBJ2-1|NA|TRBD2
CATSELAGLGNEQFF
TGTGCCACCAGTGAACTAGCGGGCCTTGGGAATGAGCAGTTCTTC
>TRBV5-6|TRBJ1-1|NA|NA
CASSFRRTVNTEAFF
TGTGCCAGCAGCTTTCGTAGAACGGTGAACACTGAAGCTTTCTTT
>TRBV30|TRBJ2-2|NA|TRBD2
CAWDAVAGYSAGELFF
TGTGCCTGGGACGCGGTAGCGGGATATTCCGCCGGGGAGCTGTTTTTT
>TRBV4-1|TRBJ1-1|once|NA
CASSQGVFTEAFF
TGCGCCAGCAGCCAGGGAGTTTTTACTGAAGCTTTCTTT
>TRBV4-3|TRBJ2-3|NA|NA
CASSQGTVSTDTQYF
TGCGCCAGCAGCCAAGGGACAGTTAGCACAGATACGCAGTATTTT
>TRBV6-1|TRBJ1-3|NA|NA
CASRAPESGNTIYF
TGTGCCAGCAGGGCACCTGAATCTGGAAACACCATATATTTT
>TRBV7-9|TRBJ2-3|NA|NA
CASSLGGGADTQYF
TGTGCCAGCAGCTTAGGGGGAGGAGCAGATACGCAGTATTTT
>TRBV4-1|TRBJ1-2|NA|TRBD1
CASSQLGQGYRGYTF
TGCGCCAGCAGCCAGCTTGGACAGGGGTATCGTGGCTACACCTTC
>TRBV18|TRBJ1-1|NA|NA
CASSPGVMNTEAFF
TGTGCCAGCTCACCCGGGGTCATGAACACTGAAGCTTTCTTT